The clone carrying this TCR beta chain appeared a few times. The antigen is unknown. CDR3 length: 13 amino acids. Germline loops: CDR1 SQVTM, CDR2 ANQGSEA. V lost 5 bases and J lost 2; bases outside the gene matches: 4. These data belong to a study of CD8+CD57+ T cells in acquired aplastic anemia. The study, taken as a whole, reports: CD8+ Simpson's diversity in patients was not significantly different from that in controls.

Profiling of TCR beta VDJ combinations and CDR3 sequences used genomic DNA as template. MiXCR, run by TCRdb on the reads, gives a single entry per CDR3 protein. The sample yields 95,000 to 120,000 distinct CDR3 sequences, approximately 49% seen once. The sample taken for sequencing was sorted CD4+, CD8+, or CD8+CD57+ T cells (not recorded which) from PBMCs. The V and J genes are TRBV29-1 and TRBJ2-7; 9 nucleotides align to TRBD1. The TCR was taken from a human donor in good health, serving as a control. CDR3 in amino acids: CSVLRTGAYEQYF. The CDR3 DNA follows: TGCAGCGTTCTCCGGACAGGGGCCTACGAGCAGTACTTC.